This T cell receptor beta chain was sequenced for a study of blood T cells in healthy people across ages. The CDR3 covers 14 residues. The J segment lost 9 bases and the V segment lost 0 bases, leaving 7 bases of the junction unmatched. Germline values: CDR1 SGHRS, CDR2 YFSETQ. Primers used in a second PCR of about 7 to 12 cycles were a sample-barcoded 5' primer and a J-beta primer mix. From the 5' RACE reads, TCRdb called clonotypes with MiXCR, one entry per CDR3 protein. This table has more than 800,000 distinct CDR3 sequences, 29% appearing once. The rearrangement joins TRBV5-1 to TRBJ1-1, with 8 nucleotides matching TRBD1. The sequenced material came from blood. The source is a woman aged 80 or over in good health. Here the CDR3 DNA reads TGCGCCAGCAGCTTGGAGGGGACAGGTCATAAAGCTTTCTTT. Its translation is CASSLEGTGHKAFF.